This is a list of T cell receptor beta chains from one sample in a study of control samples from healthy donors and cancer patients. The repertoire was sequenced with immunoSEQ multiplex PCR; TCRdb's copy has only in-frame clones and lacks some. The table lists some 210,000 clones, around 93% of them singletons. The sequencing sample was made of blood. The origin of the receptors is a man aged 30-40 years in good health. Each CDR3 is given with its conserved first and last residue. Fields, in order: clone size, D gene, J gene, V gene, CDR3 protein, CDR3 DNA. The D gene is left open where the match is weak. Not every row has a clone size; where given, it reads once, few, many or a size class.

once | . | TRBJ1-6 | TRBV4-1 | CASSQDVGPVGSPLHF | TGCGCCAGCAGCCAAGATGTTGGGCCGGTGGGGTCACCCCTCCACTTT
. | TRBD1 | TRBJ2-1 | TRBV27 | CASSLSGGGNNEQFF | TGTGCCAGCAGTTTATCAGGGGGCGGTAACAATGAGCAGTTCTTC
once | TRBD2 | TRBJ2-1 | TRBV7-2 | CASSLGHGGVYNEQFF | TGTGCCAGCAGCTTAGGACACGGGGGGGTCTACAATGAGCAGTTCTTC
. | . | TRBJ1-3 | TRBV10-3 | CAISDGSMELISGNTIYF | TGTGCCATCAGTGACGGGTCTATGGAACTGATCTCTGGAAACACCATATATTTT
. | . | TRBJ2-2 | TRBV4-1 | CASSQGGGGITGELFF | TGCGCCAGCAGCCAAGGAGGAGGGGGTATCACCGGGGAGCTGTTTTTT
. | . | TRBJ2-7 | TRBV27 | CASRHNGRDHEQYF | TGTGCCAGCAGACACAATGGGCGGGACCACGAGCAGTACTTC
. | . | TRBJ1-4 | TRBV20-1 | CSALGEEKLFF | TGCAGTGCTTTAGGGGAGGAAAAACTGTTTTTT
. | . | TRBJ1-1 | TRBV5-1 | CASSPGAMNTEAFF | TGCGCCAGCAGCCCGGGAGCCATGAACACTGAAGCTTTCTTT
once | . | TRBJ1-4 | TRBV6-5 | CASSYRGNGGKLFF | TGTGCCAGCAGTTACCGGGGCAATGGGGGAAAACTGTTTTTT
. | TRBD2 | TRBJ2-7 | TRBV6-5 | CASTRSRGGDEQYF | TGTGCCAGCACCAGAAGCCGGGGGGGGGACGAGCAGTACTTC
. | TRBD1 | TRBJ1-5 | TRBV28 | CASSSGTGVNRGQPQHF | TGTGCCAGCAGCTCTGGGACAGGGGTTAATCGGGGCCAGCCCCAGCATTTT
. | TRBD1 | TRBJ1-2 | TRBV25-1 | CASSNRGLGYGYTF | TGTGCCAGCTCCAACAGGGGGCTCGGCTATGGCTACACCTTC
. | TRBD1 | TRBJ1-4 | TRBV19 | CASRPDRAGEKLFF | TGTGCCAGTAGACCGGACAGGGCGGGGGAAAAACTGTTTTTT
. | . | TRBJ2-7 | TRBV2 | CASSELEGYYEQYF | TGTGCCAGCAGTGAACTTGAGGGTTACTACGAGCAGTACTTC
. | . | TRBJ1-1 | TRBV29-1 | CSAGTTDTEAFF | TGCAGCGCCGGTACAACCGACACTGAAGCTTTCTTT
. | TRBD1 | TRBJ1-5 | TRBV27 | CASRTGNQPQHF | TGTGCCAGCAGGACAGGGAATCAGCCCCAGCATTTT
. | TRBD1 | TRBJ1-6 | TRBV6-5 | CASRPRDRENSPLHF | TGTGCCAGCAGGCCCCGGGACAGAGAGAATTCACCCCTCCACTTT
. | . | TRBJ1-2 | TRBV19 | CASSRSGNYGYTF | TGTGCCAGTAGCCGCTCAGGGAACTATGGCTACACCTTC
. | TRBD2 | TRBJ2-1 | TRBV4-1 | CASSQEVRASGGYEQFF | TGCGCCAGCAGCCAAGAGGTTAGGGCTAGCGGGGGCTATGAGCAGTTCTTC
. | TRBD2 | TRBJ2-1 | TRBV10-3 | CATERGVNNEQFF | TGTGCCACCGAGCGGGGGGTAAATAATGAGCAGTTCTTC
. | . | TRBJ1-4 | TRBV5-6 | CASSFSRPPGWEKLFF | TGTGCCAGCAGCTTTTCTAGGCCCCCGGGTTGGGAAAAACTGTTTTTT
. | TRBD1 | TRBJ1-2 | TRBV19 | CASSTTGTGVSGYTF | TGTGCCAGTAGTACAACCGGGACAGGGGTGAGCGGCTACACCTTC
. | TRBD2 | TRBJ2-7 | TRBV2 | CASRSSGSSYEQYF | TGTGCCAGCAGGTCCAGCGGGAGCTCCTACGAGCAGTACTTC
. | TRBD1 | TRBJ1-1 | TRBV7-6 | CASSLRGENTEAFF | TGTGCCAGCAGCCTCAGGGGGGAGAACACTGAAGCTTTCTTT
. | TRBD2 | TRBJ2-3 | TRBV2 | CASGVAGQGDTQYF | TGTGCCAGCGGAGTAGCGGGGCAGGGAGATACGCAGTATTTT
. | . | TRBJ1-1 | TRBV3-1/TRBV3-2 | CASSQGRTEAFF | TGTGCCAGCAGCCAAGGACGAACTGAAGCTTTCTTT